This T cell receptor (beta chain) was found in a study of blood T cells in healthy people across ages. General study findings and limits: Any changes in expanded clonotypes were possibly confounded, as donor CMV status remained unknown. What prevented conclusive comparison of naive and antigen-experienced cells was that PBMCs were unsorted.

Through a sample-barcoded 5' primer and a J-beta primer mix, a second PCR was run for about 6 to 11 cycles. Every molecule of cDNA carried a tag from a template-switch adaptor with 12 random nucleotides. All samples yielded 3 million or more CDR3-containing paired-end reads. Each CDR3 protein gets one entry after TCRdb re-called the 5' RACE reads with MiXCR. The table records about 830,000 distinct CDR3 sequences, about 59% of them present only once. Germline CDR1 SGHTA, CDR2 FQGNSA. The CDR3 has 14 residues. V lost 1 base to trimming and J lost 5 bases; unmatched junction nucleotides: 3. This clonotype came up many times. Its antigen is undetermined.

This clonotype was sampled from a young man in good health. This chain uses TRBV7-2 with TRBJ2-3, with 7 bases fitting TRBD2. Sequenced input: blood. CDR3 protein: CASSLGLAGDTQYF. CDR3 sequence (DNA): TGTGCCAGCAGCTTAGGACTAGCTGGAGATACGCAGTATTTT.